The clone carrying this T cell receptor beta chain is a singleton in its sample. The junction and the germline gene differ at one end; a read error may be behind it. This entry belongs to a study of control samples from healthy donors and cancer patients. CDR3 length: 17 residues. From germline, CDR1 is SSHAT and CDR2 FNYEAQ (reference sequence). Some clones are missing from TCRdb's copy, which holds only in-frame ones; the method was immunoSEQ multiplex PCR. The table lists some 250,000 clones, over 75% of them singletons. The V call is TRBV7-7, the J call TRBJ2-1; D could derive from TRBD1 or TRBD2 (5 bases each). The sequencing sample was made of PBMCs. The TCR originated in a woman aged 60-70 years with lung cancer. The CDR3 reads CASSLEVLGQGHNEQFF. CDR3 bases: TGTGCTAGCAGCTTAGAGGTGTTGGGGCAGGGACACAATGAGCAGTTCTTC.